A selection of T cell receptor beta chains follows, all from one sample in a study of shared clonotypes between healthy human individuals. TCRdb's copy holds only in-frame clones and misses some; the assay was immunoSEQ multiplex PCR. The repertoire holds fewer than 3 million clones, with about nine tenths as singletons. The sample consisted of naive CD4+ T cells from PBMCs. The receptors were sampled from a man younger than 35 in good health. Some clones in this sample may be carry-over from other donors' samples. Each CDR3 is given with its conserved first and last residue. The order of the fields is J gene, V gene, D gene, clone size, CDR3 DNA, CDR3 protein. A D gene is named only where the DNA matches it firmly. Clone size is stated in some rows and not others, as once, few, many or a class when expanded.

J gene: TRBJ2-3; V gene: TRBV5-4; D gene: NA; clone size: NA; CDR3 DNA: TGTGCCAGCAGCTACCTCTCGCGCCTCCGGGGTAGGGCAGATACGCAGTATTTT; CDR3 protein: CASSYLSRLRGRADTQYF
J gene: TRBJ1-1; V gene: TRBV28; D gene: NA; clone size: NA; CDR3 DNA: TGTGCCAGCAGTCTTCTATCGGGGAACACTGAAGCTTTCTTT; CDR3 protein: CASSLLSGNTEAFF
J gene: TRBJ2-7; V gene: TRBV28; D gene: TRBD1; clone size: once; CDR3 DNA: TGTGCCAGCAGCCGGACAGGTTATATCTACGAGCAGTACTTC; CDR3 protein: CASSRTGYIYEQYF
J gene: TRBJ2-7; V gene: TRBV2; D gene: NA; clone size: NA; CDR3 DNA: TGTGCCAGCAGTGAAGCATTGGGAAGGAGGGAGCAGTACTTC; CDR3 protein: CASSEALGRREQYF
J gene: TRBJ2-7; V gene: TRBV2; D gene: TRBD2; clone size: NA; CDR3 DNA: TGTGCCAGCAGCGTTAGCGGGGAGGCCTACGAGCAGTACTTC; CDR3 protein: CASSVSGEAYEQYF
J gene: TRBJ1-5; V gene: TRBV6-6; D gene: NA; clone size: NA; CDR3 DNA: TGTGCCACCAAACGGGGTAGCGATCAGCCCCAGCATTTT; CDR3 protein: CATKRGSDQPQHF
J gene: TRBJ2-2; V gene: TRBV28; D gene: NA; clone size: NA; CDR3 DNA: TGTGCCAGCAGTTTATCGTCTAACACGGGGGAGCTGTTTTTT; CDR3 protein: CASSLSSNTGELFF
J gene: TRBJ2-1; V gene: TRBV5-1; D gene: NA; clone size: NA; CDR3 DNA: TGCGCCAGCAGCTTGGATTGGGGGGACGGTGGCGAGCAGTTCTTC; CDR3 protein: CASSLDWGDGGEQFF
J gene: TRBJ2-7; V gene: TRBV28; D gene: NA; clone size: NA; CDR3 DNA: TGTGCCAGCAGTTTAAGTAGAGGGCTGTACGAGCAGTACTTC; CDR3 protein: CASSLSRGLYEQYF
J gene: TRBJ2-5; V gene: TRBV5-6; D gene: TRBD1; clone size: once; CDR3 DNA: TGTGCCAGCAGCACGGACAGGGGTCTCCAAGAGACCCAGTACTTC; CDR3 protein: CASSTDRGLQETQYF
J gene: TRBJ2-7; V gene: TRBV28; D gene: TRBD2; clone size: NA; CDR3 DNA: TGTGCCAGCACGACAGGGGGGGCGACTAGCGGGAGTAATGAGTACGAGCAGTACTTC; CDR3 protein: CASTTGGATSGSNEYEQYF
J gene: TRBJ1-2; V gene: TRBV28; D gene: NA; clone size: NA; CDR3 DNA: TGTGCCAGCAGCTACAGGGCGTGGGGCTACACCTTC; CDR3 protein: CASSYRAWGYTF
J gene: TRBJ1-3; V gene: TRBV28; D gene: TRBD1; clone size: NA; CDR3 DNA: TGTGCCAGCAGTATAGGACAGGGGGCTGCTGGAAACACCATATATTTT; CDR3 protein: CASSIGQGAAGNTIYF
J gene: TRBJ2-3; V gene: TRBV30; D gene: NA; clone size: NA; CDR3 DNA: TGTGCCTGGAGTGTTGGGGCGAGCACAGATACGCAGTATTTT; CDR3 protein: CAWSVGASTDTQYF
J gene: TRBJ2-3; V gene: TRBV28; D gene: NA; clone size: NA; CDR3 DNA: TGTGCCAGCAGTTTTGGCGGGGCGGGCACAGATACGCAGTATTTT; CDR3 protein: CASSFGGAGTDTQYF